This T cell receptor beta chain was obtained from a study of cytomegalovirus exposure and HLA in healthy donors. Study-wide points: Rarity characterized most TCR sequences, yet some public TCRs appeared in many donors. A later look showed TCR association rates differing by HLA locus, highest for DRB1 and lowest for HLA-C.

These donors, healthy bone marrow donors, were studied. The CDR3 totals 15 residues. CDR1 and CDR2 (germline): MNHEY, SMNVEV (reference sequence). The V end lost 6 bases, the J end lost 6 bases, and 20 bases lay between the germline ends. This clone was counted between two and nine times. Antigen specificity is unknown. The primer mix had 60 Vbeta and 13 Jbeta primers. Clones were read by immunoSEQ multiplex PCR, and TCRdb kept only the in-frame ones, dropping some. The sample records about 120,000 clones, 70% to 85% being singletons. Sequencing was done on a sample of PBMCs. J is TRBJ1-1 and V is TRBV27, with a weak D call TRBD1 (5 bases). The receptor was derived from a human donor in good health. CDR3 sequence reads: CASRKGASRMAEAFF. CDR3 DNA sequence: TGTGCCAGCAGAAAAGGGGCGTCTAGGATGGCTGAAGCTTTCTTT.